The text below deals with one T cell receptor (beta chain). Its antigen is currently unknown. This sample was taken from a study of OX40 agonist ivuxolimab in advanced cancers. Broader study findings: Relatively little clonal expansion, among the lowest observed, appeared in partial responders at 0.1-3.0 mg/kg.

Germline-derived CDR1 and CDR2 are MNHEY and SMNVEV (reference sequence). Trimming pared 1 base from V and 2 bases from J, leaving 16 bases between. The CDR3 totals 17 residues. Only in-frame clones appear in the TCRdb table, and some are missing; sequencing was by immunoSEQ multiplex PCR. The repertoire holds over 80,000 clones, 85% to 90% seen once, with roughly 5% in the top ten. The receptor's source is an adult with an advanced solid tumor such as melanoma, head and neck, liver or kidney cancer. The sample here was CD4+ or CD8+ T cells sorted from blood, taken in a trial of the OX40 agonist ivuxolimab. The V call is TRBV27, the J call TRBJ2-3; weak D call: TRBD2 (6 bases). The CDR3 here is CASSLWGVSPPTDTQYF. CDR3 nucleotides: TGTGCCAGCAGTTTATGGGGGGTCTCACCACCCACAGATACGCAGTATTTT.